This T cell receptor (beta chain) comes out of a study of blood T cell repertoires in COVID-19. Study at large: The United States, Italy and Spain supplied acute and convalescent COVID-19 samples. Nucleic acid was either cDNA or gDNA, and it came from T cells, B-cell-depleted T cells, or PBMCs.

Measured with immunoSEQ multiplex PCR; TCRdb has only the in-frame clones, and not every one. The data hold roughly 76,000 clones, with roughly 80% observed a single time. Germline CDR1 MNHEY, CDR2 SVGAGI. The V segment lost 10 bases and the J segment 1 base; nucleotides outside the gene matches: 8. The CDR3 is 14 amino acids. The V gene is TRBV6-5, the J gene TRBJ2-3; 7 bases map to TRBD2. This clonotype originated in a woman in her seventies with acute or convalescent COVID-19. Sequenced: peripheral blood. CDR3 sequence reads: CATSTSRRTDTQYF. CDR3 nucleotides: TGTGCCACTTCGACTAGCAGACGCACAGATACGCAGTATTTT.